This is a list of T cell receptor beta chains from one sample in a study of identical twins. TCRdb fed the 5' RACE reads into MiXCR, producing one record per CDR3 protein. The sample has 700,000 to 950,000 distinct CDR3 sequences, 9% to 15% seen once. The data were also submitted as part of a second study, on yellow fever vaccine responses in identical twins.

The specimen sequenced was PBMCs. These receptors all come from a woman aged 18-29 years in good health. CDR3s include the opening cysteine and the closing phenylalanine or tryptophan. The order of the fields is J gene, V gene, D gene, clone size, CDR3 protein, CDR3 DNA. D genes are given only for firm matches. Part of the rows lack a size; the others show once, few, many or a class for expanded clones.

J: TRBJ1-5; V: TRBV7-8; D: .; size: .; CDR3: CASSLFVAASNQPQHF; DNA: TGTGCCAGCAGCTTATTTGTGGCAGCTAGCAATCAGCCCCAGCATTTT
J: TRBJ2-1; V: TRBV27; D: TRBD2; size: .; CDR3: CASRLDPRLAVGEQFF; DNA: TGTGCCAGCCGCCTTGACCCCAGACTAGCTGTTGGTGAGCAGTTCTTC
J: TRBJ2-3; V: TRBV12-3/TRBV12-4; D: .; size: .; CDR3: CASSFLSLRPAPKLACADTQYF; DNA: TGTGCCAGCAGTTTTTTGAGCCTCAGGCCTGCGCCAAAACTAGCCTGCGCAGATACGCAGTATTTT
J: TRBJ1-5; V: TRBV12-3/TRBV12-4; D: TRBD1; size: many; CDR3: CASSSGQGFGQPQHF; DNA: TGTGCCAGCAGTTCGGGACAGGGATTTGGTCAGCCCCAGCATTTT
J: TRBJ2-1; V: TRBV20-1; D: .; size: few; CDR3: CSASRISPYNEQFF; DNA: TGCAGTGCTAGCCGGATCTCACCGTACAATGAGCAGTTCTTC
J: TRBJ2-1; V: TRBV7-9; D: TRBD1; size: .; CDR3: CASSLVSGTGIHNEQFF; DNA: TGTGCCAGCAGCTTAGTATCCGGGACAGGGATCCACAATGAGCAGTTCTTC
J: TRBJ2-1; V: TRBV7-8; D: TRBD2; size: .; CDR3: CASNKKGREVGGNEQFF; DNA: TGTGCCAGCAACAAGAAGGGGCGGGAGGTCGGTGGCAACGAGCAGTTCTTC
J: TRBJ1-1; V: TRBV20-1; D: TRBD1; size: .; CDR3: CSARRGQETNTEAFF; DNA: TGCAGTGCTAGAAGGGGGCAGGAGACGAACACTGAAGCTTTCTTT
J: TRBJ1-1; V: TRBV7-9; D: .; size: few; CDR3: CASSLAEGRTEAFF; DNA: TGTGCCAGCAGCTTAGCTGAGGGAAGGACTGAAGCTTTCTTT
J: TRBJ1-4; V: TRBV28; D: .; size: .; CDR3: CACSDGTNEKLFF; DNA: TGTGCCTGCTCGGACGGAACTAATGAAAAACTGTTTTTT
J: TRBJ2-5; V: TRBV9; D: TRBD2; size: few; CDR3: CASSATSGRFETQYF; DNA: TGTGCCAGCAGCGCCACTAGCGGGAGGTTTGAGACCCAGTACTTC
J: TRBJ2-1; V: TRBV27; D: .; size: .; CDR3: CASSYGPSYNEQFF; DNA: TGTGCCAGCAGTTACGGGCCGTCCTACAATGAGCAGTTCTTC
J: TRBJ2-7; V: TRBV28; D: .; size: many; CDR3: CASSLFAVEQYF; DNA: TGTGCCAGCAGTTTATTCGCGGTTGAGCAGTACTTC
J: TRBJ2-3; V: TRBV4-1; D: TRBD2; size: few; CDR3: CASSQVRGDATDTQYF; DNA: TGCGCCAGCAGCCAAGTTCGGGGGGACGCCACAGATACGCAGTATTTT
J: TRBJ2-3; V: TRBV3-1; D: .; size: few; CDR3: CASSQDQGGSTDTQYF; DNA: TGTGCCAGCAGCCAAGATCAGGGTGGTAGCACAGATACGCAGTATTTT
J: TRBJ2-5; V: TRBV29-1; D: .; size: .; CDR3: CSTQTPAGRSETQYF; DNA: TGCAGCACCCAAACCCCGGCGGGACGTAGTGAGACCCAGTACTTC
J: TRBJ2-3; V: TRBV5-8; D: TRBD1; size: .; CDR3: CASSFDEGASDTQYF; DNA: TGTGCCAGCAGCTTCGATGAGGGGGCTTCAGATACGCAGTATTTT
J: TRBJ1-4; V: TRBV20-1; D: TRBD1; size: few; CDR3: CSAKDGTGDEKLFF; DNA: TGCAGTGCTAAGGACGGGACAGGGGATGAAAAACTGTTTTTT
J: TRBJ2-3; V: TRBV6-5; D: TRBD1; size: .; CDR3: CASTSDRVRTDTQYF; DNA: TGTGCCAGCACTTCTGACAGGGTGAGGACAGATACGCAGTATTTT
J: TRBJ2-4; V: TRBV7-9; D: .; size: few; CDR3: CASSAGSGETKNIQYF; DNA: TGTGCCAGCAGCGCCGGAAGCGGCGAAACCAAAAACATTCAGTACTTC
J: TRBJ2-2; V: TRBV4-1; D: .; size: many; CDR3: CASSQIPTMNTGELFF; DNA: TGCGCCAGCAGTCAAATCCCCACAATGAACACCGGGGAGCTGTTTTTT
J: TRBJ2-1; V: TRBV24-1; D: .; size: many; CDR3: CATSDLNGISSYNEQFF; DNA: TGTGCCACCAGTGATTTGAACGGCATCAGCTCCTACAATGAGCAGTTCTTC
J: TRBJ2-2; V: TRBV10-3; D: .; size: .; CDR3: CAISEAGARNTGELFF; DNA: TGTGCCATCAGTGAGGCTGGAGCAAGGAACACCGGGGAGCTGTTTTTT
J: TRBJ2-2; V: TRBV5-1; D: TRBD1; size: .; CDR3: CASSLRTGLNTGELFF; DNA: TGCGCCAGCAGCCTAAGGACAGGCCTGAACACCGGGGAGCTGTTTTTT
J: TRBJ1-1; V: TRBV12-3/TRBV12-4; D: TRBD1; size: .; CDR3: CASSWGTGGVTEAFF; DNA: TGTGCCAGCAGTTGGGGGACAGGGGGTGTCACTGAAGCTTTCTTT
J: TRBJ2-3; V: TRBV6-6; D: .; size: .; CDR3: CASSYPMGDTQYF; DNA: TGTGCCAGCAGTTATCCCATGGGAGATACGCAGTATTTT
J: TRBJ2-1; V: TRBV18; D: TRBD2; size: .; CDR3: CASSPPGGVRYEQFF; DNA: TGTGCCAGCTCACCACCGGGAGGGGTTCGCTATGAGCAGTTCTTC